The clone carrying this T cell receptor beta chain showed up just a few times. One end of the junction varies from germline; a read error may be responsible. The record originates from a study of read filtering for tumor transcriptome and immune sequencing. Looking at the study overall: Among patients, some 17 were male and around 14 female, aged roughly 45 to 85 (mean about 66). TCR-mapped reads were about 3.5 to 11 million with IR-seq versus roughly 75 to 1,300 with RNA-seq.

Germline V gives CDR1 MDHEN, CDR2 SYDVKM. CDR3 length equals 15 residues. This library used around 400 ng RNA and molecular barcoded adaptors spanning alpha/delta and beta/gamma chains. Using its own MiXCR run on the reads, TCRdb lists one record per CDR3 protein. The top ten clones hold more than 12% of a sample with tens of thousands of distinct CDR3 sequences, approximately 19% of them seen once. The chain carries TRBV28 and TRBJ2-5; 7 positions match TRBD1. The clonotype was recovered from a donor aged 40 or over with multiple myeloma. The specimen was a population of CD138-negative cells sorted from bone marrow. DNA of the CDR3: TGTGCCGGCAGTTTACCGGGGACAGCAGGAGTAACCCAGTACTTC. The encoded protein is CAGSLPGTAGVTQYF.